What follows are 26 T cell receptor beta chains derived from one specimen sequenced in a study of cytomegalovirus exposure and HLA in healthy donors. Both 60 Vbeta primers and 13 Jbeta primers went into the PCR. TCRdb keeps only in-frame clones here, not all; method: immunoSEQ multiplex PCR. This table holds around 78,000 clones, 60% to 75% found once. Sequencing was done on a sample of PBMCs. These receptors were collected from a woman aged 40 to 50 in good health and CMV-seropositive.

CDR3 region: CASSLSAAETQYF. The CDR3 DNA follows: TGTGCCAGCAGCTTAAGTGCGGCGGAGACCCAGTACTTC. This chain connects TRBV7-6 to TRBJ2-5; D is ambiguous. The CDR3 is 13 amino acids. V shed 2 bases and J shed 5 bases, with 9 bases lying between them. Looked up from germline, CDR1 is SGHVS and CDR2 is FNYEAQ.

This clone was seen a handful of times. V is TRBV6-1 and J is TRBJ2-7; unclear D gene. Deletions cut 2 bases from V and 3 bases from J, with 11 bases between. Germline V gives CDR1 MNHNS, CDR2 SASEGT. The CDR3 runs to 14 residues. In DNA, the CDR3 is TGTGCCAGCAGTGAACACCTCTCTAGCTACGAGCAGTACTTC. This gives the protein CASSEHLSSYEQYF.

This clone appeared a single time. J is TRBJ2-1 and V is TRBV6-5; TRBD1 is a possible D gene (5 bases). The CDR3 covers 12 residues. Trimming took off 5 bases at V and 5 bases at J, with 7 bases between the two ends. Germline CDR1 MNHEY, CDR2 SVGAGI. The CDR3 is CASSRGNNEQFF. DNA of the CDR3: TGTGCCAGCAGTAGGGGAAACAATGAGCAGTTCTTC.

This chain joins TRBV4-2 and TRBJ2-1; possible D gene TRBD2, 6 bases. Trimming pared 0 bases from V and 9 bases from J, leaving 18 bases between. This CDR3 is 16 amino acids long. CDR1 is LGHNA, CDR2 YNFKEQ, per germline. The CDR3, as DNA: TGTGCCAGCAGCCAAGATGGCGGGATTCACGTAGGTGAGCAGTTCTTC. It specifies CASSQDGGIHVGEQFF.

The chain combines TRBV4-1 with TRBJ2-7; TRBD2 aligns across 7 bases. V shed 1 base, J shed 1 base, and the junction held 13 bases outside the gene matches. Germline assignment: CDR1 MGHRA and CDR2 YSYEKL. This CDR3 is built from 18 residues. The CDR3 DNA is TGCGCCAGCAGCCAAGGGTTAGCGGGCCCCGGGGGGTCCTACGAGCAGTACTTC. Its protein product is CASSQGLAGPGGSYEQYF.

This clone turned up a few times. The genes are TRBV7-8 and TRBJ2-6; no clear D. The CDR3 has 17 amino acids. CDR1 SGHVS and CDR2 FQNEAQ come from the germline V gene. V lost 1 base and J 0 bases, leaving 10 bases between the germline ends. The CDR3 DNA follows: TGTGCCAGCAGCTTAGTACAGCCCAGCTCTGGGGCCAACGTCCTGACTTTC. This translates into CASSLVQPSSGANVLTF.

The V call is TRBV19, the J call TRBJ2-3; 7 bases agree with TRBD2. This CDR3 comprises 14 residues. With V trimmed by 7 bases and J by 1 base, 5 bases remained unmatched. Germline assignment: CDR1 LNHDA and CDR2 SQIVND (reference sequence). CDR3 protein: CASKRGGGTDTQYF. CDR3 nucleotide sequence: TGTGCCAGTAAGAGGGGAGGGGGCACAGATACGCAGTATTTT.

This clone was picked up a small number of times. This sequence joins TRBV5-1 and TRBJ1-5; D not resolved. The CDR3 runs to 13 residues. V was shortened by 4 bases and J by 0 bases, with 5 bases between the two germline ends. Germline CDR1 is SGHRS and CDR2 is YFSETQ. The CDR3 sequence is CASSRDSNQPQHF. CDR3 DNA sequence: TGCGCCAGCAGCCGGGATAGCAATCAGCCCCAGCATTTT.

This chain uses TRBV6-5 with TRBJ2-5; perhaps TRBD1 as D (6 bases). Germline V CDR1 and CDR2: MNHEY, SVGAGI. V lost 5 bases, J lost 7 bases, and 11 bases lay in between. The CDR3 is made up of 12 amino acids. The CDR3 DNA sequence: TGTGCCAGCAGTGAAGTAGGGGGGACCCAGTACTTC. Translated, it gives CASSEVGGTQYF.

The chain recombines TRBV7-9 with TRBJ2-1, with 16 bases that match TRBD2. The CDR3 loop spans 15 amino acids. V gave up 6 bases and J gave up 8 bases; unmatched junction bases: 4. CDR1 and CDR2 from the germline V gene are SEHNR and FQNEAQ (reference sequence). CDR3 bases: TGTGCCAGCAGTCAGGGACTAGCGGGAGGGGATGAGCAGTTCTTC. This codes for CASSQGLAGGDEQFF. Complete variable domain (other parts from reference TRBV7-9 and TRBJ2-1): DTGVSQNPRHKITKRGQNVTFRCDPISEHNRLYWYRQTLGQGPEFLTYFQNEAQLEKSRLLSDRFSAERPKGSFSTLEIQRTEQGDSAMYLCASSQGLAGGDEQFFGPGTRLTVL.

This CDR3 reads CASSRRVSGTGSTEQFF. CDR3 DNA: TGCGCCAGCAGCCGACGGGTCTCCGGGACAGGGTCCACTGAGCAGTTCTTC. The rearrangement links TRBV4-3 to TRBJ2-1; TRBD1 matches 9 bases. Germline V lookup: CDR1 LGHNA, CDR2 YSLEER. This CDR3 contains 17 residues. The J segment lost 9 bases and the V segment lost 4 bases, leaving 16 bases of the junction unmatched.

The chain joins TRBV2 to TRBJ2-3, with D possibly matching TRBD2 (6 bases). Germline assignment: CDR1 SNHLY and CDR2 FYNNEI. The CDR3 is 15 residues long. V lost 4 bases and J lost 2, with 13 bases in between. The CDR3 sequence is CASSGGGGNTDTQYF. CDR3 nucleotide sequence: TGTGCCAGCAGTGGTGGGGGAGGCAACACAGATACGCAGTATTTT.

This clone was observed a few times. The chain recombines TRBV6-6 with TRBJ1-1; TRBD1 agrees at 7 bases. Germline CDR1 and CDR2: MNHNY and SVGAGI (reference sequence). This CDR3 region has 14 residues. V was clipped by 8 bases and J by 5 bases; unmatched bases: 11. CDR3 loop: CASQTPGGRTEAFF. CDR3 bases: TGTGCCAGCCAAACCCCAGGGGGTCGGACTGAAGCTTTCTTT.

V gene TRBV30 combines with J gene TRBJ1-2, with unresolved D. CDR3 length: 13 residues. V was shortened by 1 base and J by 3 bases, with 9 bases between the two germline ends. Germline loops: CDR1 GTSNPN, CDR2 SVGIG (reference sequence). The CDR3 sequence is CAWSETGDYGYTF. CDR3 nucleotide sequence: TGTGCCTGGAGTGAAACCGGGGACTATGGCTACACCTTC.

The chain carries TRBV29-1 and TRBJ1-1, with 7 bases that match TRBD1. The CDR3 is 15 residues long. J lost 0 bases, V lost 4 bases, and 8 bases had no gene match. Germline lookup yields CDR1 SQVTM and CDR2 ANQGSEA. The CDR3 bases are TGCAGCGTTGGTTGGGACAGCAACATGAACACTGAAGCTTTCTTT. As protein: CSVGWDSNMNTEAFF.

On this clone itself: Other DNA sequences in this specimen translate into the identical CDR3. This sequence joins TRBV27 and TRBJ1-1; maybe TRBD1 (6 bases). The CDR3 has 14 residues. The germline gives CDR1 MNHEY, CDR2 SMNVEV (reference sequence). V lost 3 bases, J lost 5 bases, and 13 bases lay in between. CDR3 nucleotide sequence: TGTGCCAGCAGTTTTCGGACAGACAGAACTGAAGCTTTCTTT. Its protein product is CASSFRTDRTEAFF.

This clone occurred a few times. The chain links TRBV27 to TRBJ1-5; D is unresolved. Trimming removed 2 bases from V and 1 base from J, with 9 bases in between. CDR1 and CDR2 (germline): MNHEY, SMNVEV (reference sequence). This CDR3 comprises 15 residues. CDR3 in amino acids: CASSLGVDSNQPQHF. The CDR3 nucleotides are TGTGCCAGCAGTTTAGGAGTCGACAGCAATCAGCCCCAGCATTTT.

This chain uses TRBV11-2 with TRBJ1-1; 8 nucleotides line up with TRBD1. J lost 6 bases, V lost 5 bases, and 11 bases had no gene match. There are 15 residues in the CDR3. Germline CDR1 and CDR2: SGHAT and FQNNGV. The CDR3 region has the DNA TGTGCCAGCAGCGGGCAGGGGGCGCAAGGGCCTGAAGCTTTCTTT. Amino acid sequence: CASSGQGAQGPEAFF.

The chain links TRBV5-1 to TRBJ1-1; D is unresolved. Trimming pared 4 bases from V and 1 base from J, leaving 14 bases between. Germline CDR1 and CDR2: SGHRS and YFSETQ. The CDR3 sequence is 15 residues long. DNA for the CDR3: TGCGCCAGCAGCGGAAGCGGGCCCCCGAACACTGAAGCTTTCTTT. Its translation: CASSGSGPPNTEAFF.

This clone was observed a handful of times. The rearrangement links TRBV5-1 to TRBJ1-2; D might be TRBD1 (6 bases). Germline V gene lookup returns CDR1 SGHRS and CDR2 YFSETQ. Trimming shortened V by 2 bases and J by 6 bases, and 8 bases separated the two germline ends. The CDR3 contains 12 residues. CDR3 sequence reads: CASSLQGDGYTF. CDR3 sequence (DNA): TGCGCCAGCAGCTTACAGGGTGATGGCTACACCTTC.

V usage is TRBV18 and J usage is TRBJ2-5; 8 bases are shared with TRBD1. Germline V gene sequence: CDR1 KGHSH, CDR2 LQKENI. V gave up 5 bases and J gave up 1 base; unmatched junction bases: 0. The CDR3 is made up of 13 amino acids. Written as DNA, the CDR3 is TGTGCCAGCTCAACAGGGGGCCAAGAGACCCAGTACTTC. Amino acid sequence: CASSTGGQETQYF.

This chain uses TRBV18 with TRBJ1-2; TRBD1 might be the D (5 bases). The V gene lost 2 bases and the J gene lost 7 bases, with 14 bases spanning the gap. The CDR3 consists of 14 residues. Germline assignment: CDR1 KGHSH and CDR2 LQKENI. For the CDR3, the DNA is TGTGCCAGCTCACCAGGGGCAGGGCTTTTTGGCTACACCTTC. This codes for CASSPGAGLFGYTF.

This clone was detected only a few times. The chain employs TRBV9 and TRBJ2-1; D is possibly TRBD2 (6 bases). Germline loops: CDR1 SGDLS, CDR2 YYNGEE. The CDR3 consists of 19 residues. Between the trimmed V and J ends, which lost 0 bases and 2 bases, there was a span of 21 bases. The CDR3 DNA is TGTGCCAGCAGCGTAGCTATTTCCGGGACTTATAAACCCTACAATGAGCAGTTCTTC. Its translation: CASSVAISGTYKPYNEQFF.

The chain employs TRBV7-8 and TRBJ2-7, with no clear D. Looked up from germline, CDR1 is SGHVS and CDR2 is FQNEAQ. CDR3 size: 13 residues. Trimming removed 4 bases from V and 3 bases from J, with 10 bases in between. The CDR3 nucleotides read TGTGCCAGCAGCTCCCTTAGCAGCTACGAGCAGTACTTC. This encodes CASSSLSSYEQYF.

The chain recombines TRBV15 with TRBJ2-1; 10 bases align to TRBD2. Germline V CDR1 and CDR2: LNHNV, YYDKDF (reference sequence). The trim removed 4 bases at V and 15 bases at J, leaving 12 bases unmatched. The CDR3 totals 14 residues. The CDR3 nucleotides are TGTGCCACCAGCACGACTAGCGGGCTTCAGAGGAGGTTCTTC. Its protein product is CATSTTSGLQRRFF.

The chain couples TRBV6-5 to TRBJ2-5; 9 bases align to TRBD2. Matching the DNA end better, TRBJ2-7 makes the J call doubtful. Germline lookup yields CDR1 MNHEY and CDR2 SVGAGI. The CDR3 length is 15 residues. The CDR3 nucleotides read TGTGCCAGCAGTTACTCGAGGGCGGGGGGGGACGAGCAGTACTTC. It encodes CASSYSRAGGDEQYF.